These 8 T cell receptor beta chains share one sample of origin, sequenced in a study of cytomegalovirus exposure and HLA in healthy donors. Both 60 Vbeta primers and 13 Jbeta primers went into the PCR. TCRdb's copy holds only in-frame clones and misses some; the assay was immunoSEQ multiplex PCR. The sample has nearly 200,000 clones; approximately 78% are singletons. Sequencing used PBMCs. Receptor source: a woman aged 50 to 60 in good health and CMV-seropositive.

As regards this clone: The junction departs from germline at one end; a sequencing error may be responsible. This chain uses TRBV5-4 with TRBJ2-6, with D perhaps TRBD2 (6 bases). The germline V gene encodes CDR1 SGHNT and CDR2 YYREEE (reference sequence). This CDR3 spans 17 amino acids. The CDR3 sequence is CASRKAGPGSGANGLTF. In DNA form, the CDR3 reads TGTGCCAGCAGGAAGGCGGGGCCCGGCTCTGGGGCCAACGGCCTGACTTTC.

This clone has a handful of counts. CDR3 sequence: CASRRETGGTDTQYF. The CDR3 region has the DNA TGTGCCAGCAGACGCGAGACAGGGGGCACAGATACGCAGTATTTT. The gene calls are TRBV6-1 and TRBJ2-3, with 8 bases fitting TRBD1. Germline V gene lookup returns CDR1 MNHNS and CDR2 SASEGT. This CDR3 has 15 residues. V gave up 6 bases and J gave up 1 base; unmatched junction bases: 6.

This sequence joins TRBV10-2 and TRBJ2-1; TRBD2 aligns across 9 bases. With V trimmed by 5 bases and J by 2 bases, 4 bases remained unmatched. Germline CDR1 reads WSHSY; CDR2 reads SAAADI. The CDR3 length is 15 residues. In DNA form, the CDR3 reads TGCGCCAGCAGTCTAGCGGGGTTCACCTACAATGAGCAGTTCTTC. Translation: CASSLAGFTYNEQFF.

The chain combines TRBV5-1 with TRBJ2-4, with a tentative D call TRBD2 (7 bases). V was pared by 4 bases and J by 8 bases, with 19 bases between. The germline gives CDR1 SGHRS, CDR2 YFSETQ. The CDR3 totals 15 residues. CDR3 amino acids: CASSGGVGGEDIQYF. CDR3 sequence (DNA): TGCGCCAGCAGCGGGGGGGTGGGGGGCGAGGACATTCAGTACTTC.

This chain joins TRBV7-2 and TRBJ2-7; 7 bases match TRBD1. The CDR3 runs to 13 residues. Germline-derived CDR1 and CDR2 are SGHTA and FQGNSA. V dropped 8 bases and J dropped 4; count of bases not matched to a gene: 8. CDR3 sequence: CASEINRGYEQYF. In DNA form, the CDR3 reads TGTGCCAGCGAAATCAACAGGGGTTACGAGCAGTACTTC. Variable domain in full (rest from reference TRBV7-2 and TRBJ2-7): GAGVSQSPSNKVTEKGKDVELRCDPISGHTALYWYRQSLGQGLEFLIYFQGNSAPDKSGLPSDRFSAERTGGSVSTLTIQRTQQEDSAVYLCASEINRGYEQYFGPGTRLTVT.

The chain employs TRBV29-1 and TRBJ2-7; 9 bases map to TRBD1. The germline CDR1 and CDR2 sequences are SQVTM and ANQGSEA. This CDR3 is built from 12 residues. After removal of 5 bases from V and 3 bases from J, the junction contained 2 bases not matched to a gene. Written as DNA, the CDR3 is TGCAGCGTTCGGACAGGGGACTACGAGCAGTACTTC. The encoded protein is CSVRTGDYEQYF.

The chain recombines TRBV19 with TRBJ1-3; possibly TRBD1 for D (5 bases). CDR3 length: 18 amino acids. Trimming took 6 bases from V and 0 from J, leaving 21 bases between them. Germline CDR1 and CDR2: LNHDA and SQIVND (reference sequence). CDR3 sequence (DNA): TGTGCCAGTAGCTATGACAGAATTAGTCCAAGCTCTGGAAACACCATATATTTT. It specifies CASSYDRISPSSGNTIYF.

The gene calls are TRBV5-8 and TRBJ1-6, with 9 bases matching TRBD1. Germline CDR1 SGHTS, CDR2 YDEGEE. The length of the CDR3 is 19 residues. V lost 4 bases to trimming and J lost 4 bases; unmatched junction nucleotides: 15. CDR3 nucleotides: TGTGCCAGCAGCCGAGACAGGGGGTCAGCCCTTTTATATAATTCACCCCTCCACTTT. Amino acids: CASSRDRGSALLYNSPLHF.